The 11 T cell receptor beta chains in this list originate from one sample, sequenced in a study of response to subunit inactivated influenza vaccine. TCRdb passed the RT-PCR reads through MiXCR, listing each CDR3 protein once. The sample contains just under 550,000 distinct CDR3 sequences, around 25% of which appear only once. The same data also contributed to another study, on T cells expressing NK-cell markers. That paper states: Libraries used 5'RACE template switching adding universal primer site and UMIs.

The sample was CD4+ T cells sorted from PBMCs, taken 11 to 12 days after vaccination. These receptors all stem from a man in his fifties or sixties who received an inactivated influenza vaccine.

The chain carries TRBV18 and TRBJ1-1; tentatively, D is TRBD1 (6 bases). The CDR3 has 16 amino acids. Germline CDR1 is KGHSH and CDR2 is LQKENI. V was pared by 3 bases and J by 0 bases, with 14 bases between. This CDR3 is CASSPSATGLNTEAFF. The CDR3 DNA follows: TGTGCCAGCTCACCTTCGGCGACAGGCTTGAACACTGAAGCTTTCTTT.

This clonotype turned up a few times. This rearrangement joins TRBV5-1 to TRBJ2-1; D is perhaps TRBD1 or TRBD2 (7 bases each). This CDR3 spans 15 amino acids. CDR1 is SGHRS and CDR2 is YFSETQ in the germline V gene. The V and J ends lost 4 bases and 3 bases respectively, with 14 bases between them. CDR3 amino acids: CASSPAGQSYNEQFF. The CDR3 DNA is TGCGCCAGCAGCCCAGCGGGACAGAGCTACAATGAGCAGTTCTTC.

The V and J genes are TRBV6-1 and TRBJ2-1; 15 bases line up with TRBD2. The V segment lost 8 bases and the J segment 8 bases; nucleotides outside the gene matches: 19. CDR1 is MNHNS and CDR2 is SASEGT in the germline V gene. This CDR3 is built from 19 residues. The CDR3 DNA sequence: TGTGCCAGCTTGAGATTTGGACTAGCGGGGGGGCCTCACGGCCATGAGCAGTTCTTC. Its protein is CASLRFGLAGGPHGHEQFF.

The chain couples TRBV10-3 to TRBJ1-5, with D unresolved. CDR3 length equals 17 residues. The germline CDR1 and CDR2 sequences are ENHRY and SYGVKD. V was cut by 3 bases and J by 0 bases, with 15 bases left in between. The CDR3, as DNA: TGTGCCATCAGTGATGCCTATGAAAGTTATAGCAATCAGCCCCAGCATTTT. Residues: CAISDAYESYSNQPQHF.

This sequence joins TRBV24-1 and TRBJ2-1; 12 nucleotides match TRBD1. Germline V gives CDR1 KGHDR, CDR2 SFDVKD. The CDR3 totals 16 residues. V was clipped by 4 bases and J by 4 bases; unmatched bases: 4. The CDR3 reads CATSDPGQGAYNEQFF. The CDR3 DNA follows: TGTGCCACCAGTGACCCGGGACAGGGGGCTTACAATGAGCAGTTCTTC.

This clonotype was recorded a few times. J is TRBJ2-3 and V is TRBV4-1; 11 bases map to TRBD2. Germline V gene lookup returns CDR1 MGHRA and CDR2 YSYEKL. The J segment lost 2 bases and the V segment lost 1 base, leaving 5 bases of the junction unmatched. There are 17 residues in the CDR3. For the CDR3, the DNA is TGCGCCAGCAGCCAAGGTCCTAGCGGGGGGACCACAGATACGCAGTATTTT. Translated: CASSQGPSGGTTDTQYF.

This clonotype was detected once. The chain employs TRBV12-3 or TRBV12-4 and TRBJ2-1, with 9 bases matching TRBD1. V dropped 2 bases and J dropped 5; count of bases not matched to a gene: 7. This CDR3 is built from 16 residues. This CDR3 reads CASSLWGDRVNNEQFF. CDR3 in DNA: TGTGCCAGCAGTTTATGGGGGGACAGGGTAAACAATGAGCAGTTCTTC.

At least ten counts were recorded for this clonotype. The chain joins TRBV28 to TRBJ2-7, with D possibly being TRBD1 (6 bases). The V end was cut by 3 bases, the J end by 2 bases, with 20 bases between. The CDR3 spans 17 residues. Germline V gene sequence: CDR1 MDHEN, CDR2 SYDVKM. The CDR3 nucleotides read TGTGCCAGCAGTTTGTTGGGGACGTACAGGGAAACCTACGAGCAGTACTTC. This codes for CASSLLGTYRETYEQYF.

This clonotype was counted a few times. The chain couples TRBV20-1 to TRBJ2-3, with 11 bases aligning to TRBD2. Germline CDR1 and CDR2: DFQATT and SNEGSKA (reference sequence). V shed 1 base, J shed 4 bases, and the junction held 4 bases outside the gene matches. The CDR3 contains 15 residues. The CDR3 nucleotides read TGCAGTGCTAGAGCAACTAGCGGGAGTCCAGATACGCAGTATTTT. It translates to CSARATSGSPDTQYF.

This chain joins TRBV12-5 and TRBJ2-1, with 10 bases that match TRBD2. This CDR3 has 15 amino acids. With V trimmed by 2 bases and J by 6 bases, 4 bases remained unmatched. In germline, CDR1 is LGHNT, CDR2 FRNRAP. DNA of the CDR3: TGTGCTAGTGGTTTGCAGCGGGGGGGCGGCAATGAGCAGTTCTTC. Protein sequence: CASGLQRGGGNEQFF.

This clonotype was seen a few times. This chain joins TRBV6-1 and TRBJ2-1; 7 bases are a match to TRBD1. Germline-derived CDR1 and CDR2 are MNHNS and SASEGT. The V gene end was trimmed by 5 bases and the J gene end by 3 bases; junction bases not matched to a gene: 13. This CDR3 spans 17 amino acids. The CDR3 sequence is CASSQRQGGLVYNEQFF. CDR3 DNA sequence: TGTGCCAGCAGTCAGCGACAGGGTGGGTTGGTCTACAATGAGCAGTTCTTC.